Each of the 27 T cell receptor beta chains below was sequenced from the same sample in a study of T cells in localized non-small cell lung cancer. Here immunoSEQ multiplex PCR was the method, and the copy in TCRdb shows in-frame clones only, minus some. The table records about 4,400 clones, around 21% of them present only once. The sample was lung tumor tissue, taken before any cancer treatment. The receptors here all came from a female donor older than 55 with stage I lung adenocarcinoma.

This clone was detected a few times. V usage is TRBV6-8 and J usage is TRBJ1-1; D is possibly TRBD1 (6 bases). This CDR3 has 14 amino acids. From germline, CDR1 is MNHGY and CDR2 SAAAGT. Trimming shortened V by 7 bases and J by 4 bases, and 16 bases separated the two germline ends. Here the CDR3 DNA reads TGTGCCAGCACCCTGAAACAGGGCGGCACTGAAGCTTTCTTT. Encoded protein: CASTLKQGGTEAFF.

This clone was counted a few times. The CDR3 loop is CASSVEVGEQYF. In DNA form, the CDR3 reads TGTGCCAGCAGCGTAGAGGTCGGCGAGCAGTACTTC. The rearrangement joins TRBV9 to TRBJ2-7, with D unresolved. The germline CDR1 and CDR2 sequences are SGDLS and YYNGEE. This CDR3 is 12 amino acids long. Trimming cost V 0 bases and J 6 bases, with 7 bases left between them.

This clone was seen a few times. This sequence joins TRBV7-4 and TRBJ2-3, with 8 bases fitting TRBD2. Germline-derived CDR1 and CDR2 are SGHVT and SQSDAQ. V dropped 5 bases and J dropped 3; count of bases not matched to a gene: 19. The CDR3 spans 19 residues. The CDR3, as DNA: TGTGCCAGCAGCCGGGCCCTTGGGGCGGGAGGCAGAGAGACAGATACGCAGTATTTT. Protein sequence: CASSRALGAGGRETDTQYF.

In its sample, this clone was seen a few times. This chain joins TRBV6-8 and TRBJ2-4; TRBD2 matches at 11 bases. The CDR3 spans 17 residues. Germline V gene data show CDR1 as MNHGY and CDR2 as SAAAGT. J was trimmed by 1 base and V by 2 bases; bases with no gene match: 4. In DNA form, the CDR3 reads TGTGCCAGCAGTTACGGTACTAGCGGGAGTGCCAAAAACATTCAGTACTTC. This sequence encodes CASSYGTSGSAKNIQYF.

This chain joins TRBV11-3 and TRBJ2-2; D is unresolved. Germline CDR1 SGHNT, CDR2 YENEEA. Trimming stripped 1 base from V and 4 bases from J, with 13 bases between. CDR3 length: 16 residues. Here the CDR3 DNA reads TGTGCCAGCAGCTTAGTTAGGTGGGGTGCCACCGGGGAGCTGTTTTTT. Its translation: CASSLVRWGATGELFF.

The chain is built from TRBV19 and TRBJ1-5; TRBD1 aligns across 11 bases. The length of the CDR3 is 15 residues. Germline V lookup: CDR1 LNHDA, CDR2 SQIVND (reference sequence). With 6 bases clipped from V and 3 bases from J, the junction kept 4 bases outside the gene matches. CDR3 residues: CASRGQGAFNQPQHF. The CDR3 coding sequence is TGTGCCAGTAGAGGACAGGGGGCCTTCAATCAGCCCCAGCATTTT.

The V gene is TRBV4-1, the J gene TRBJ1-2, with TRBD1 matching 8 bases. This CDR3 spans 15 amino acids. The germline V gene encodes CDR1 MGHRA and CDR2 YSYEKL. The trim removed 4 bases at V and 6 bases at J, leaving 10 bases unmatched. The CDR3 loop is CASSPPVWTGNGYTF. The DNA of the CDR3 is TGCGCCAGCAGCCCCCCTGTCTGGACAGGGAATGGCTACACCTTC.

In its sample, this clone is medium-sized. The chain recombines TRBV7-2 with TRBJ2-7; 8 nucleotides agree with TRBD2. CDR3 length: 13 amino acids. Losses at the gene ends were 7 bases for V and 3 bases for J; bases not matched to a gene: 5. CDR1 and CDR2 (germline): SGHTA, FQGNSA. CDR3 sequence reads: CASNIAGNYEQYF. The CDR3 coding sequence is TGTGCCAGCAACATAGCGGGGAACTACGAGCAGTACTTC.

This clone is deemed medium-sized. The CDR3 reads CASRRRGAGELFF. For the CDR3, the DNA is TGTGCCAGCAGAAGGAGGGGGGCCGGGGAGCTGTTTTTT. The rearrangement uses TRBV28 and TRBJ2-2; D may correspond to TRBD1 or TRBD2 (6 bases each). The germline V gene encodes CDR1 MDHEN and CDR2 SYDVKM. The length of the CDR3 is 13 residues. With 6 bases removed from V and 6 bases from J, the gap between germline ends came to 11 bases.

Within the sample, this clone is medium-sized. V is TRBV10-3 and J is TRBJ1-4; 8 nucleotides match TRBD1. This CDR3 is built from 15 residues. Germline-derived CDR1 and CDR2 are ENHRY and SYGVKD. Trimming took 0 bases from V and 8 from J; bases not matched to a gene: 5. DNA of the CDR3: TGTGCCATCAGTGAGTCTCTTCAGGGGGCGGAAAAACTGTTTTTT. Translation gives CAISESLQGAEKLFF.

The J gene is TRBJ2-1, the V gene TRBV29-1, with TRBD2 matching over 11 bases. The germline V gene encodes CDR1 SQVTM and CDR2 ANQGSEA. V lost 4 bases and J lost 4; bases outside the gene matches: 3. The CDR3 length is 14 residues. CDR3 sequence: CSVVRLAGYNEQFF. CDR3 coding DNA: TGCAGCGTTGTTAGACTAGCGGGATACAATGAGCAGTTCTTC.

The chain couples TRBV14 to TRBJ2-7; D is perhaps TRBD2 (6 bases). The CDR3 is made up of 15 amino acids. Deletions cut 1 base from V and 6 bases from J, with 16 bases between. Germline lookup yields CDR1 SGHDN and CDR2 FVKESK. The DNA of the CDR3 is TGTGCCAGCAGCCAAGGAGTGGGGGGTAGGTTCGAGCAGTACTTC. Encoded protein: CASSQGVGGRFEQYF. The full variable domain, its missing parts supplied by reference TRBV14 and TRBJ2-7, is EAGVTQFPSHSVIEKGQTVTLRCDPISGHDNLYWYRRVMGKEIKFLLHFVKESKQDESGMPNNRFLAERTGGTYSTLKVQPAELEDSGVYFCASSQGVGGRFEQYFGPGTRLTVT.

There are a few counts of this clone. V usage is TRBV6-8 and J usage is TRBJ1-1, with TRBD1 matching 12 bases. This CDR3 contains 16 residues. Per the germline V gene, CDR1 is MNHGY and CDR2 is SAAAGT. Trimming removed 10 bases from V and 4 bases from J; junction bases left unmatched: 13. The chain's CDR3 is CAIRGQGARGGTEAFF. The CDR3 bases are TGTGCCATCAGGGGACAGGGGGCCCGAGGGGGCACTGAAGCTTTCTTT.

The chain couples TRBV11-3 to TRBJ1-2, with D perhaps TRBD1 (6 bases). The CDR3 is made up of 15 amino acids. V was clipped by 4 bases and J by 7 bases, with 19 bases between them. Looked up from germline, CDR1 is SGHNT and CDR2 is YENEEA. This chain's CDR3 is CASSSTGSSRVGYTF. In DNA form, the CDR3 reads TGTGCCAGCAGCTCGACAGGCTCCTCCAGAGTTGGCTACACCTTC.

The chain couples TRBV19 to TRBJ2-3; the D gene is possibly TRBD1 (5 bases). Trimming removed 4 bases at V and 6 bases at J, with 14 bases between. The germline CDR1 and CDR2 sequences are LNHDA and SQIVND (reference sequence). This CDR3 has 14 residues. The CDR3 DNA is TGTGCCAGTAGTAGGGGCTCACTTCAGGATACGCAGTATTTT. It translates to CASSRGSLQDTQYF.

The DNA of the CDR3 is TGTGCCAGCAGCTTAGGTCTTCAGGGGGTCTTCTACGAGCAGTACTTC. Translated, it gives CASSLGLQGVFYEQYF. The V and J genes are TRBV11-3 and TRBJ2-7, with 7 bases lining up with TRBD1. The CDR3 runs to 16 residues. The germline CDR1 and CDR2 sequences are SGHNT and YENEEA. The ends lost 1 base at V and 3 bases at J; junction bases unmatched: 9.

This clone has only a few counts. The genes are TRBV6-8 and TRBJ2-7; TRBD2 is a possible D gene (6 bases). This CDR3 has 13 residues. Trimming took off 7 bases at V and 11 bases at J, with 21 bases between the two ends. Per germline, CDR1 MNHGY and CDR2 SAAAGT. The CDR3 reads CASKASESSREYF. The CDR3 region has the DNA TGTGCCAGCAAGGCTAGCGAGAGCAGCAGGGAGTACTTC.

This clone is labeled medium-sized. The CDR3 sequence is CATSRGEGRTDTQYF. The CDR3 DNA reads TGTGCCACCAGCAGAGGAGAGGGAAGAACAGATACGCAGTATTTT. The genes are TRBV15 and TRBJ2-3, with a weak D call TRBD2 (5 bases). The V end was cut by 1 base, the J end by 3 bases, with 11 bases between. Germline CDR1 reads LNHNV; CDR2 reads YYDKDF (reference sequence). The CDR3 runs to 15 residues. The full variable domain, completed using reference TRBV15 and TRBJ2-3, is DAMVIQNPRYQVTQFGKPVTLSCSQTLNHNVMYWYQQKSSQAPKLLFHYYDKDFNNEADTPDNFQSRRPNTSFCFLDIRSPGLGDTAMYLCATSRGEGRTDTQYFGPGTRLTVL.

The chain combines TRBV18 with TRBJ1-1; TRBD1 aligns across 8 bases. The germline V gene encodes CDR1 KGHSH and CDR2 LQKENI. V dropped 2 bases and J dropped 8; count of bases not matched to a gene: 7. This CDR3 has 14 residues. This CDR3 is CASSPIGRGHEAFF. CDR3 bases: TGTGCCAGCTCACCAATAGGCAGGGGGCACGAAGCTTTCTTT.

The chain combines TRBV11-3 with TRBJ2-7; D possibly corresponds to TRBD2 (6 bases). Germline V gives CDR1 SGHNT, CDR2 YENEEA. Trimming cost V 3 bases and J 2 bases, with 17 bases left between them. This CDR3 region has 16 residues. Here the CDR3 DNA reads TGTGCCAGCAGCTTGGTAGGCCTAGCGCAGACCTACGAGCAGTACTTC. Translating it yields CASSLVGLAQTYEQYF.

A remark on this clone: Relative to the germline gene, one junction end is altered; a read error may explain this. V is TRBV6-8 and J is TRBJ2-2; 8 bases fit TRBD1. The CDR3 is 15 residues long. Looked up from germline, CDR1 is MNHGY and CDR2 is SAAAGT. The CDR3, as DNA: TGTGCCATCAGTTTTGGACAGGGTAACACCGGGGAGCTGTTTTTT. Its translation is CAISFGQGNTGELFF.

The chain links TRBV7-6 to TRBJ2-7; D is unresolved. The CDR3 loop spans 14 amino acids. The V gene's germline CDR1 is SGHVS and CDR2 FNYEAQ. Trimming removed 6 bases from V and 6 bases from J, with 18 bases in between. The CDR3 DNA is TGTGCCAGCAGTGTTACGGGTACGGTTGGCGAGCAGTACTTC. Protein product: CASSVTGTVGEQYF.

This clone appeared a few times. The chain links TRBV6-8 to TRBJ2-4; D remains unclear. Per the germline V gene, CDR1 is MNHGY and CDR2 is SAAAGT. Between the trimmed V and J ends, which lost 5 bases and 0 bases, there was a span of 14 bases. The length of the CDR3 is 16 residues. This CDR3 reads CASSPPFTVAKNIQYF. The CDR3 bases are TGTGCCAGCAGTCCTCCTTTCACCGTAGCCAAAAACATTCAGTACTTC.

This clone was observed a handful of times. This chain connects TRBV9 to TRBJ2-2, with a tentative D call TRBD2 (5 bases). This CDR3 has 16 amino acids. Trimming shortened V by 0 bases and J by 4 bases, and 13 bases separated the two germline ends. Germline V gene lookup returns CDR1 SGDLS and CDR2 YYNGEE. This CDR3 reads CASSVGVGDLTGELFF. The CDR3 DNA is TGTGCCAGCAGCGTAGGAGTCGGGGATCTCACCGGGGAGCTGTTTTTT.

The sample holds a few counts of this clone. V usage is TRBV19 and J usage is TRBJ1-2; D is undetermined. The CDR3 is 15 amino acids. The germline V gene encodes CDR1 LNHDA and CDR2 SQIVND (reference sequence). The V end lost 1 base, the J end lost 0 bases, and 9 bases lay between the germline ends. Here the CDR3 DNA reads TGTGCCAGTAGTATAGGTGAATACCCTAACTATGGCTACACCTTC. Its protein product is CASSIGEYPNYGYTF. The complete variable domain, with remaining parts taken from reference TRBV19 and TRBJ1-2, reads DGGITQSPKYLFRKEGQNVTLSCEQNLNHDAMYWYRQDPGQGLRLIYYSQIVNDFQKGDIAEGYSVSREKKESFPLTVTSAQKNPTAFYLCASSIGEYPNYGYTFGSGTRLTVV.

This chain joins TRBV6-8 and TRBJ1-2; TRBD1 might be the D (5 bases). This CDR3 has 14 residues. CDR1 MNHGY and CDR2 SAAAGT come from the germline V gene. Trimming cost V 2 bases and J 6 bases, with 13 bases left between them. The CDR3 sequence: CASSYTGGSDGYTF. The CDR3 region has the DNA TGTGCCAGCAGTTACACGGGGGGTAGCGATGGCTACACCTTC.

This rearrangement joins TRBV9 to TRBJ2-1, with 7 bases that match TRBD1. With 2 bases clipped from V and 4 bases from J, the junction kept 6 bases outside the gene matches. CDR3 size: 15 residues. Germline CDR1 and CDR2: SGDLS and YYNGEE. The CDR3 sequence is CASSVDRDRYNEQFF. The CDR3 nucleotides are TGTGCCAGCAGCGTCGACAGGGATAGATACAATGAGCAGTTCTTC.